The following is a TCR beta chain sequence with its context. As originally analysed: Scientists estimated how many nucleated cells there were by amplifying reference gene primers. Method: immunoSEQ multiplex PCR; TCRdb's copy keeps in-frame clones and lacks some. From that table come the V and J calls and clone size; the DNA was used to work out D and trimming. The table has 40,000 or so clones, 91% seen once; the top ten hold 2% to 2.5%. This sample is part of a study of blood T cell repertoires in COVID-19. Overall study context: Samples taken during acute and convalescent COVID-19 were collected in the United States, Italy and Spain. The analysed material was cDNA or gDNA that came from T cells, B-cell-depleted T cells, or PBMCs.

Sequenced input: peripheral blood. The TCR originated in a man aged 45-60 years with active COVID-19.

CDR3 sequence (DNA): TGTGCCAGCAGTTTAACACTAGGAAACACCATATATTTT. Translation: CASSLTLGNTIYF. The gene calls are TRBV12-3 or TRBV12-4 and TRBJ1-3; D unresolved. CDR3 length: 13 amino acids. Trimming pared 2 bases from V and 4 bases from J, leaving 6 bases between.